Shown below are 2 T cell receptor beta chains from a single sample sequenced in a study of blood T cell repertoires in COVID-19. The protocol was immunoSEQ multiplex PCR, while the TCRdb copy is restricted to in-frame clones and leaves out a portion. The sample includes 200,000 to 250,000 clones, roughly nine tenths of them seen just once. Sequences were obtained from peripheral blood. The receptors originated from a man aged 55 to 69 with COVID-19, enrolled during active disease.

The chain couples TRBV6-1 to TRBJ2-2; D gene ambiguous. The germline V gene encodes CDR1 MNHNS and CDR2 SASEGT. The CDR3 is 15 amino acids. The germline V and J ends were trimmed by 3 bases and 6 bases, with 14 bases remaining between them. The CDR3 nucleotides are TGTGCCAGCAGTGAGTCTCCGGGTATCCCCGGGGAGCTGTTTTTT. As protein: CASSESPGIPGELFF.

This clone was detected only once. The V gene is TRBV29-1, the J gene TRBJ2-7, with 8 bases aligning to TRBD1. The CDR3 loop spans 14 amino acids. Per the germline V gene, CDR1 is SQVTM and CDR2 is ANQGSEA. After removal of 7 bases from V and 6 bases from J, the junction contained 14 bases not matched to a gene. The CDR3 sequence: CSGGDLRGRGEQYF. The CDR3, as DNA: TGCAGCGGGGGAGACCTCAGGGGGCGAGGCGAGCAGTACTTC.